These T cell receptor beta chains were read from a single sample in a study of T cell responses to AZD1222 COVID-19 vaccine. The table came from immunoSEQ multiplex PCR; TCRdb's copy has only in-frame clones and leaves some out. The repertoire holds approximately 150,000 clones, with about nine tenths as singletons. This specimen consisted of peripheral blood, obtained 28 days after the second AZD1222 dose. Receptors originate from an adult who received the AZD1222 COVID-19 vaccine. Each CDR3 is given with its conserved first and last residue. A D gene is named only where the DNA matches it firmly. Size is stated for part of the rows, as once, few or many counts, or as a class when the clone is expanded.

V,J,size,D,CDR3,DNA
TRBV19,TRBJ1-5,NA,NA,CASSDQNPGTYSNQPQHF,TGTGCCAGTAGTGACCAAAACCCCGGGACATATAGCAATCAGCCCCAGCATTTT
TRBV3-1/TRBV3-2,TRBJ1-6,NA,NA,CASSQVSGGESPLHF,TGTGCCAGCAGCCAAGTCAGCGGCGGGGAGTCACCCCTCCACTTT
TRBV21-1,TRBJ2-3,NA,NA,CASSNSLAGGTDTQYF,TGTGCCAGCAGCAATAGCCTAGCGGGGGGCACAGATACGCAGTATTTT
TRBV6-1,TRBJ1-4,NA,TRBD1,CASSEDRGGEKLFF,TGTGCCAGCAGTGAAGACAGGGGAGGTGAAAAACTGTTTTTT
TRBV5-4,TRBJ1-4,once,NA,CASCRIGEDEKLFF,TGTGCCAGCTGTCGTATTGGGGAGGATGAAAAACTGTTTTTT
TRBV2,TRBJ1-6,NA,NA,CASLQESSYNSPLHF,TGTGCCTCCTTACAGGAGAGCTCCTATAATTCACCCCTCCACTTT
TRBV7-8,TRBJ2-3,NA,NA,CASSLVLGTDTQYF,TGTGCCAGCAGCTTAGTTTTAGGGACAGATACGCAGTATTTT
TRBV12-3/TRBV12-4,TRBJ1-6,NA,NA,CASSLQGDPLHF,TGTGCCAGCAGTTTACAGGGAGACCCCCTCCACTTT
TRBV25-1,TRBJ1-3,once,TRBD1,CASASQGAVGNTIYF,TGTGCCAGCGCCTCGCAGGGGGCCGTTGGAAACACCATATATTTT
TRBV28,TRBJ2-7,NA,TRBD1,CASSPRGRRSYEQYF,TGTGCCAGCAGCCCCAGGGGGCGCCGCTCCTACGAGCAGTACTTC
TRBV18,TRBJ2-1,NA,TRBD1,CASSPQGQLNNEQFF,TGTGCCAGCTCACCACAGGGACAGCTGAACAATGAGCAGTTCTTC
TRBV5-1,TRBJ1-6,NA,NA,CASSLNRDSPLHF,TGCGCCAGCAGCTTAAACAGGGATTCACCCCTCCACTTT
TRBV6-1,TRBJ1-2,NA,NA,CASSDMWGAYGYTF,TGTGCCAGCAGTGATATGTGGGGCGCCTATGGCTACACCTTC
TRBV19,TRBJ2-7,NA,TRBD2,CASSTIAGDTYEQYF,TGTGCCAGTAGTACGATAGCGGGGGACACCTACGAGCAGTACTTC
TRBV6-1,TRBJ1-5,NA,NA,CATDAGYSNQPQHF,TGTGCCACCGATGCGGGGTATAGCAATCAGCCCCAGCATTTT
TRBV5-1,TRBJ2-5,NA,NA,CASSRQETQYF,TGCGCCAGCAGCCGCCAAGAGACCCAGTACTTC
TRBV18,TRBJ1-4,NA,NA,CASSPTTRWTNEKLFF,TGTGCCAGCTCACCGACGACCCGGTGGACTAATGAAAAACTGTTTTTT
TRBV7-2,TRBJ2-1,NA,NA,CASSLLGGRNEQFF,TGTGCCAGCAGCCTATTAGGCGGGCGCAATGAGCAGTTCTTC
TRBV30,TRBJ1-3,NA,NA,CAWSSRGPGNTIYF,TGTGCCTGGAGCAGCAGGGGCCCTGGAAACACCATATATTTT
TRBV28,TRBJ1-1,NA,NA,CASRGPSSSRTEAFF,TGTGCCAGCAGAGGGCCCTCCTCGTCTAGAACTGAAGCTTTCTTT
TRBV18,TRBJ1-6,NA,NA,CASSQTGTASPLHF,TGTGCCAGCTCGCAGACCGGGACTGCTTCACCCCTCCACTTT
TRBV5-5,TRBJ1-3,NA,NA,CASSLNGPQVFSGNTIYF,TGTGCCAGCAGCTTGAACGGACCACAGGTCTTCTCTGGAAACACCATATATTTT
TRBV30,TRBJ1-2,NA,TRBD1,CAFWTGVYGYTF,TGTGCCTTTTGGACAGGGGTGTATGGCTACACCTTC
TRBV9,TRBJ2-3,NA,TRBD2,CASSVGSGGANTQYF,TGTGCCAGCAGCGTAGGGAGCGGGGGGGCGAATACGCAGTATTTT
TRBV3-1/TRBV3-2,TRBJ2-5,NA,TRBD2,CASTLSGGLQETQYF,TGTGCCAGCACCCTTAGCGGGGGCCTCCAAGAGACCCAGTACTTC
TRBV14,TRBJ1-6,NA,NA,CASSTRQANNSPLHF,TGTGCCAGCAGCACTAGACAGGCGAATAATTCACCCCTCCACTTT
TRBV4-2,TRBJ1-2,NA,NA,CASSQPSGEDYGYTF,TGTGCCAGCAGCCAACCCTCGGGGGAGGACTATGGCTACACCTTC
TRBV7-8,TRBJ2-1,NA,NA,CASSFTYRDSGYNEQFF,TGTGCCAGCAGCTTTACCTACCGGGACTCGGGCTACAATGAGCAGTTCTTC